This T cell receptor (beta chain) originates from a study of blood T cell repertoires in COVID-19. The germline V gene encodes CDR1 LGHDT and CDR2 YNNKEL (reference sequence). Trimming took 3 bases from V and 5 from J, leaving 8 bases between them. This CDR3 spans 13 amino acids. Original processing methods: Quantification of nucleated cells was approximated via reference gene primer amplification. Assay: immunoSEQ multiplex PCR; the TCRdb copy retains only in-frame clones and omits some. D and trimming were read from the DNA, whereas the V and J calls and clone size are those reported in that table. The table records fewer than 350,000 clones, 80% to 90% of them present only once.

The genes are TRBV3-1 (or the pseudogene TRBV3-2) and TRBJ2-1; D uncertain. The sequence was collected from a woman between 45 and 65 years old who had recovered from COVID-19. The source material was peripheral blood. The CDR3 loop is CASSHTRNNEQFF. For the CDR3, the DNA is TGTGCCAGCAGCCATACACGCAACAATGAGCAGTTCTTC.